This T cell receptor beta chain derives from a study of monozygotic twins with inflammatory bowel disease. Findings and limits, study-wide: Ultimately, a single strong signal or clonotype associated with IBD was not supported. Discrimination among different T cell subtypes was not achievable. Fewer shared clonotypes with others were found in IBD patients than in healthy twins, especially with disease activity.

For this clonotype: Its matching antigen is unknown.

Eight cDNA synthesis reactions were run for every sample. For each CDR3 protein, TCRdb gives one entry from its re-call of the 5' RACE reads, without DNA. This repertoire comprises just over 300,000 distinct CDR3 sequences; its ten largest clones make up 5% to 6%. In germline, CDR1 is MNHEY, CDR2 SVGAGI. This CDR3 comprises 14 residues. J is TRBJ2-4 and V is TRBV6-5; the D gene TCRdb calls, TRBD1, cannot be checked with no DNA. The receptor was derived from a human donor with ulcerative colitis or Crohn's disease, or a healthy co-twin of an affected twin (not recorded which). The specimen was blood. CDR3 residues: CASTLGQEQNIQYF.